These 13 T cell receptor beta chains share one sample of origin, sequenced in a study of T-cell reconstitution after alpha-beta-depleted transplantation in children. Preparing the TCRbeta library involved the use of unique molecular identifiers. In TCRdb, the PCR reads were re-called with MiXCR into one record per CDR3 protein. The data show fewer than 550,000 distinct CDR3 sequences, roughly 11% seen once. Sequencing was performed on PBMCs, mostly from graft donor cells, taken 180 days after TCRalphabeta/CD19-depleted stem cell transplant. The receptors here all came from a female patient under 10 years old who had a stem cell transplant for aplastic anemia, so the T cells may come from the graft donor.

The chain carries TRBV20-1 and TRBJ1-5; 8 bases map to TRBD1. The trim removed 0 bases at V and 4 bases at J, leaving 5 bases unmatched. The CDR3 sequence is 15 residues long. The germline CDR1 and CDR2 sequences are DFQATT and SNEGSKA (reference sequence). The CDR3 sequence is CSARDQGALNQPQHF. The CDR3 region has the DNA TGCAGTGCTAGAGATCAGGGGGCTCTAAATCAGCCCCAGCATTTT.

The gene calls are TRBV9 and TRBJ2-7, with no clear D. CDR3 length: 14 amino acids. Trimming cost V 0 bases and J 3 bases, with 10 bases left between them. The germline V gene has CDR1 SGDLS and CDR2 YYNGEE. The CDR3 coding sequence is TGTGCCAGCAGCGTAGCCCCGCTAGACTACGAGCAGTACTTC. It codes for CASSVAPLDYEQYF.

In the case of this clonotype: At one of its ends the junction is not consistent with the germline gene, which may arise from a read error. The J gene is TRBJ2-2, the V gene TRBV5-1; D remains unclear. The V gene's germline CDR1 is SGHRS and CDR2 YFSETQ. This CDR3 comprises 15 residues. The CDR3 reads CASSLGSWNTGELFF. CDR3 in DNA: TGCGCCAGCAGTTTGGGGTCGTGGAACACCGGGGAGCTGTTTTTT.

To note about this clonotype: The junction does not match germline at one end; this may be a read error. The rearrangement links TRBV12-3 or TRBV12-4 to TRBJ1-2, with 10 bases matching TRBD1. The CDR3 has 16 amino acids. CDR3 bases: TGTGACAGCCGAATTCTCGGGACAGGGGAGGGCTATGGCTACACCTTC. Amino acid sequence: CDSRILGTGEGYGYTF.

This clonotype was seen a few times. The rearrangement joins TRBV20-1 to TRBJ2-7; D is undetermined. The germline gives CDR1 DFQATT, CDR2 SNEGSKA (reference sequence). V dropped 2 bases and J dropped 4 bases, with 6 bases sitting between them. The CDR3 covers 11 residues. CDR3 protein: CSARLLYEQYF. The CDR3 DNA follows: TGCAGTGCTAGACTCCTTTACGAGCAGTACTTC.

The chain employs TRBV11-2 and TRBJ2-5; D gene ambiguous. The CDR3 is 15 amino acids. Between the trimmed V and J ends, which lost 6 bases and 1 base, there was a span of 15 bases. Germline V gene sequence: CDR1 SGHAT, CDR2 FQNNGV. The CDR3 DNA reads TGTGCCAGCAGAAGACCGGCAGCCCTCCAAGAGACCCAGTACTTC. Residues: CASRRPAALQETQYF. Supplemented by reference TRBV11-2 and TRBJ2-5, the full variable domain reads EAGVAQSPRYKIIEKRQSVAFWCNPISGHATLYWYQQILGQGPKLLIQFQNNGVVDDSQLPKDRFSAERLKGVDSTLKIQPAKLEDSAVYLCASRRPAALQETQYFGPGTRLLVL.

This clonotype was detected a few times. The CDR3 region is CSVGDRGWTSGSYTQYF. CDR3 sequence (DNA): TGCAGCGTTGGGGACAGGGGTTGGACTAGCGGGAGTTATACGCAGTATTTT. The chain uses TRBV29-1 and TRBJ2-3, with 13 bases aligning to TRBD2. The germline gives CDR1 SQVTM, CDR2 ANQGSEA. This CDR3 is built from 17 residues. With V trimmed by 4 bases and J by 7 bases, 14 bases remained unmatched.

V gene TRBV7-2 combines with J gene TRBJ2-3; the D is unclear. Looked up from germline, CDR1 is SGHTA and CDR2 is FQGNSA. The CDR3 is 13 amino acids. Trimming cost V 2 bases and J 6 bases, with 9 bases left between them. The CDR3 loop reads CASSLPHRDTQYF. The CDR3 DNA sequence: TGTGCCAGCAGCTTACCCCATCGGGATACGCAGTATTTT. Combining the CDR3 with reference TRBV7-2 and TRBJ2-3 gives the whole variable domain GAGVSQSPSNKVTEKGKDVELRCDPISGHTALYWYRQSLGQGLEFLIYFQGNSAPDKSGLPSDRFSAERTGGSVSTLTIQRTQQEDSAVYLCASSLPHRDTQYFGPGTRLTVL.

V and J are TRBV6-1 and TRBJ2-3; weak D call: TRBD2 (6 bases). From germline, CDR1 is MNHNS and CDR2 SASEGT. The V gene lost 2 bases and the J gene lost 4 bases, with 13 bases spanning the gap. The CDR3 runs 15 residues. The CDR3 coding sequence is TGTGCCAGCAGTGAAACGGGCGGGAACCCAGATACGCAGTATTTT. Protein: CASSETGGNPDTQYF.

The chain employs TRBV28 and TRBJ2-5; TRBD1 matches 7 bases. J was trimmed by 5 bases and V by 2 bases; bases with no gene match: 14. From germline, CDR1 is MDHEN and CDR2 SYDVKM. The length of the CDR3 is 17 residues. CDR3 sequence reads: CASSLTYPSGGWETQYF. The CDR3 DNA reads TGTGCCAGCAGTTTAACTTACCCGTCAGGGGGTTGGGAGACCCAGTACTTC.

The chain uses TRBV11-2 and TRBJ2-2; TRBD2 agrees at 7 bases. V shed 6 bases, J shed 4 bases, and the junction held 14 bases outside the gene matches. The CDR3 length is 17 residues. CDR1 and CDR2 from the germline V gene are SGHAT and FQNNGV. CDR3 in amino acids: CASRGGPGLAGTGELFF. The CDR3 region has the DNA TGTGCCAGCAGGGGAGGGCCGGGCTTAGCAGGCACCGGGGAGCTGTTTTTT.

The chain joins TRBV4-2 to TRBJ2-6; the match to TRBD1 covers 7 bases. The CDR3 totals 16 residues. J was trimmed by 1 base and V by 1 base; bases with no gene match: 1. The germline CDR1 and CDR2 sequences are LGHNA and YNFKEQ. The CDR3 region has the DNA TGTGCCAGCAGCCAAGCGACAGGGTCTGGGGCCAACGTCCTGACTTTC. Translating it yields CASSQATGSGANVLTF.

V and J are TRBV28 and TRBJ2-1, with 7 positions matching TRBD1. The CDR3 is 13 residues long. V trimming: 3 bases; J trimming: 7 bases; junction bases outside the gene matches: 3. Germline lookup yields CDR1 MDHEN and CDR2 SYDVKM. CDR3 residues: CASSFGTENEQFF. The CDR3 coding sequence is TGTGCCAGCAGTTTTGGGACAGAGAATGAGCAGTTCTTC.